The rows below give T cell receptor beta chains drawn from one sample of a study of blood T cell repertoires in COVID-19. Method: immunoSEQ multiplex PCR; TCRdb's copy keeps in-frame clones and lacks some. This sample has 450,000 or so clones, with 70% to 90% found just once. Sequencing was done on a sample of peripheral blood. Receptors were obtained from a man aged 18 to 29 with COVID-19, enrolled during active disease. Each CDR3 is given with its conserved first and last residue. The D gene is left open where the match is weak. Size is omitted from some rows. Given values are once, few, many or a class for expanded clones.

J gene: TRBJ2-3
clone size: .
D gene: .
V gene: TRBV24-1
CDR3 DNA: TGTGCCACCAGGGGACAATCTACTAGCACAGATACGCAGTATTTT
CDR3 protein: CATRGQSTSTDTQYF

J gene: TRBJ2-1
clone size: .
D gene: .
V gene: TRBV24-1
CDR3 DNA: TGTGCCACCAGTGATTTGAGCGATAATGAGCAGTTCTTC
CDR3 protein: CATSDLSDNEQFF

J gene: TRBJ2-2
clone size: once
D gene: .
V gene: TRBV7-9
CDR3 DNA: TGTGCCAGCAGCCCTACCGGGGGGAACACCGGGGAGCTGTTTTTT
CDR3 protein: CASSPTGGNTGELFF

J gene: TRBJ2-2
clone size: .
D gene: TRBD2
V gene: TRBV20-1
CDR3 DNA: TGCAGTGCTAGTACGACACTTAGGACGAGCGGGGGCACCGGGGAGCTGTTTTTT
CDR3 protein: CSASTTLRTSGGTGELFF

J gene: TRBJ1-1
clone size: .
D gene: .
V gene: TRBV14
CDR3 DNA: TGTGCCAGCAGCCAAGAAACGGCGAGGCGGGCTTTCTTT
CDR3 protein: CASSQETARRAFF

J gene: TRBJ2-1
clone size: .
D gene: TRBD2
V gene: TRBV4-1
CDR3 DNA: TGCGCCAGCAGCCAAGCCTTATGGGGGGGGTACAATGAGCAGTTCTTC
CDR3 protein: CASSQALWGGYNEQFF

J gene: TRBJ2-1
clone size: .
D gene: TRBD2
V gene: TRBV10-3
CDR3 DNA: TGTGCCATCAATACTAGCGGGAGGGCCGAGCAGTTCTTC
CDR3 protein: CAINTSGRAEQFF

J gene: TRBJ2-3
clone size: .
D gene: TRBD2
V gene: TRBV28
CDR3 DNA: TGTGCCAGCAGCTCAATCGGACTAGCGGAGGATACGCAGTATTTT
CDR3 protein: CASSSIGLAEDTQYF

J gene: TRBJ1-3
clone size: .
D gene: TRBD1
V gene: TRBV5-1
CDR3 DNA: TGCGCCAGCAGCTCGACAGGGGATTATTCTGGAAACACCATATATTTT
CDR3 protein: CASSSTGDYSGNTIYF

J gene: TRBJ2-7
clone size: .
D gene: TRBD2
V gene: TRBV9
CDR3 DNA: TGTGCCAGCAGCGTATCTGGGGATAGCGGGTACGAGCAGTACTTC
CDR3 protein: CASSVSGDSGYEQYF

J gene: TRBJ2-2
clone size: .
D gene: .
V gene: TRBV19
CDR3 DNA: TGTGCCAGTAGTATTGGTCTAGCTAACACCGGGGAGCTGTTTTTT
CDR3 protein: CASSIGLANTGELFF

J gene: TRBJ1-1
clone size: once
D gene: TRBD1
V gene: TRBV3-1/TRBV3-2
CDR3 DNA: TGTGCCAGCAGCCCGAACCGGGACAGAGAAGCTTTCTTT
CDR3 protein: CASSPNRDREAFF

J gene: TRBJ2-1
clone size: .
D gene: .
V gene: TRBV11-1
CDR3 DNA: TGTGCCAGCAGCTTAGTATCTCCCCCTAACAATGAGCAGTTCTTC
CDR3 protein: CASSLVSPPNNEQFF

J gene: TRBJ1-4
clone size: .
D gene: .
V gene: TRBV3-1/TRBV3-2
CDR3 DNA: TGTGCCAGCAGCCAAGAAGGGGCCCAACGGGTGTTTTTT
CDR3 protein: CASSQEGAQRVFF

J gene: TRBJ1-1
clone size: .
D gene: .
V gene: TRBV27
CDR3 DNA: TGTGCCAGCAGCCGTGGGGGGGGCTTCCCCCTCACTGAAGCTTTCTTT
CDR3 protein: CASSRGGGFPLTEAFF

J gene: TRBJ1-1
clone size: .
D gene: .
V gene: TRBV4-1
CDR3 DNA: TGCGCCAGCAGCCAAGTCCGCGGCACTGAAGCTTTCTTT
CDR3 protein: CASSQVRGTEAFF

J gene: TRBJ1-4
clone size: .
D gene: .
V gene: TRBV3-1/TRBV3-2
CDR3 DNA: TGTGCCAGCAGCCAAGTTTTTGGGGGCGGTGAAAAACTGTTTTTT
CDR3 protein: CASSQVFGGGEKLFF

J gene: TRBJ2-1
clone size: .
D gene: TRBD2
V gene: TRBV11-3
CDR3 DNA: TGTGCCAGCAGCTCGAGCGGGAGTTTCAGTGAGCAGTTCTTC
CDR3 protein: CASSSSGSFSEQFF

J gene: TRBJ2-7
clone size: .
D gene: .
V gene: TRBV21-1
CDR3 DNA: TGTGCCAGCAGACGGATTGGACTAGCGGGACTACTAAAGGAATTC
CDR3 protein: CASRRIGLAGLLKEF

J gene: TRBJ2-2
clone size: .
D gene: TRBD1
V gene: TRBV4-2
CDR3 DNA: TGTGCCAGCAGCCAAGGAATGACAGGGGGCACCGGGGAGCTGTTTTTT
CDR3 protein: CASSQGMTGGTGELFF

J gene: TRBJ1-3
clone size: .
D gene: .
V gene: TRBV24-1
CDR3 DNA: TGTGCCACCAGTCCGGGTCTCTCTGGAAACACCATATATTTT
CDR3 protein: CATSPGLSGNTIYF